This T cell receptor (beta chain) is drawn from a study of CD8+CD57+ T cells in acquired aplastic anemia. CDR3 and TCR beta VDJ profiling relied on a genomic DNA template. TCRdb re-derived calls from the reads in MiXCR, one entry per CDR3 protein. Among some 120,000 distinct CDR3 sequences listed, over 45% were seen once. The TCR sequence derives from a human donor in good health, serving as a control. The specimen sequenced was sorted CD4+, CD8+, or CD8+CD57+ T cells (not recorded which) from PBMCs.

The CDR3 DNA follows: TGTGCCAGCAGTGCCGCCGGGGACAGATCCTACAATGAGCAGTTCTTC. It is translated as CASSAAGDRSYNEQFF. The chain combines TRBV25-1 with TRBJ2-1, with TRBD1 identical over 7 bases. The germline V gene has CDR1 MGHDK and CDR2 SYGVNS. The CDR3 has 16 residues. Germline trimming cut 4 bases from V and 1 base from J; bases unmatched to any gene: 7.